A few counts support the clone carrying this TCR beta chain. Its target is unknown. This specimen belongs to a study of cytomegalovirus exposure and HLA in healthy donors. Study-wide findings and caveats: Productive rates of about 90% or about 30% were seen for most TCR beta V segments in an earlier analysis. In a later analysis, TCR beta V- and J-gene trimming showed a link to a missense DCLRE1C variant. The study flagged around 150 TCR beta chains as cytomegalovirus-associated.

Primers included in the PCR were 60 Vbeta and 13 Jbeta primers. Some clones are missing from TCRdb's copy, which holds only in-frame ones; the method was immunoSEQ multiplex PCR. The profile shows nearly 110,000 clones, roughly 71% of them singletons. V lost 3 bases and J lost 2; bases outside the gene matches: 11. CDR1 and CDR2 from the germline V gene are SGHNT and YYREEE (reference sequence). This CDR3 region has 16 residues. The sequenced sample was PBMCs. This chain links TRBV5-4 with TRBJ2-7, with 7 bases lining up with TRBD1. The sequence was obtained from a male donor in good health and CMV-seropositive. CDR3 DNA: TGTGCCAGCAGCTCACCACCGGGACAGCGCCCCTACGAGCAGTACTTC. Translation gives CASSSPPGQRPYEQYF.